The next 7 T cell receptor beta chains were all read from a single sample in a study of blood T cell repertoires in COVID-19. The table came from immunoSEQ multiplex PCR; TCRdb's copy has only in-frame clones and leaves some out. The sample records tens of thousands of clones, roughly 90% being singletons. Source material: peripheral blood. The receptors here all came from a human donor in a cohort sampled during active COVID-19.

This clone has only one observation. The chain has TRBV7-2 and TRBJ2-3; TRBD2 aligns across 9 bases. Germline-derived CDR1 and CDR2 are SGHTA and FQGNSA. The CDR3 contains 16 residues. V was pared by 1 base and J by 0 bases, with 2 bases of the junction left unmatched. The CDR3 DNA reads as TGTGCCAGCAGCTTAGTTCTAGCGGGAAGCACAGATACGCAGTATTTT. Amino acids: CASSLVLAGSTDTQYF.

The rearrangement joins TRBV28 to TRBJ2-7, with 11 bases lining up with TRBD1. Germline lookup yields CDR1 MDHEN and CDR2 SYDVKM. The junction had 4 bases not matched to a gene; V was cut back by 5 bases and J by 1 base. CDR3 length equals 15 residues. CDR3: CASSRDRGISYEQYF. In DNA, the CDR3 is TGTGCCAGCAGTCGGGACAGGGGGATTTCCTACGAGCAGTACTTC.

The rearrangement uses TRBV30 and TRBJ1-1; D possibly corresponds to TRBD1 (6 bases). With 0 bases removed from V and 4 bases from J, the gap between germline ends came to 9 bases. The germline gives CDR1 GTSNPN, CDR2 SVGIG (reference sequence). The CDR3 length is 13 residues. The CDR3 loop is CAWSVQGFTEAFF. The CDR3 DNA is TGTGCCTGGAGTGTTCAGGGGTTCACTGAAGCTTTCTTT.

This clone was found a few times. This sequence joins TRBV19 and TRBJ1-5, with 9 bases that match TRBD1. After removal of 6 bases from V and 9 bases from J, the junction contained 6 bases not matched to a gene. Germline-derived CDR1 and CDR2 are LNHDA and SQIVND (reference sequence). The CDR3 is made up of 13 amino acids. Written as DNA, the CDR3 is TGTGCCAGTAGCGGGACAGGGCCTGGGCCCCAGCATTTT. The encoded protein is CASSGTGPGPQHF.

The V call is TRBV6-5, the J call TRBJ2-7; D unclear. CDR3 length: 11 residues. V shed 4 bases and J shed 3 bases, with 4 bases lying between them. CDR1 MNHEY and CDR2 SVGAGI come from the germline V gene. CDR3 in amino acids: CASSSLYEQYF. CDR3 bases: TGTGCCAGCAGTTCACTCTACGAGCAGTACTTC.

This chain connects TRBV7-9 to TRBJ2-1, with no clear D. Germline CDR1 reads SEHNR; CDR2 reads FQNEAQ (reference sequence). V was trimmed by 5 bases and J by 2 bases, leaving 16 bases between them. The CDR3 totals 16 residues. This CDR3 is CASSPPTPITYNEQFF. The CDR3 region has the DNA TGTGCCAGCAGCCCCCCTACTCCCATCACCTACAATGAGCAGTTCTTC. Complete variable domain (other parts from reference TRBV7-9 and TRBJ2-1): DTGVSQNPRHKITKRGQNVTFRCDPISEHNRLYWYRQTLGQGPEFLTYFQNEAQLEKSRLLSDRFSAERPKGSFSTLEIQRTEQGDSAMYLCASSPPTPITYNEQFFGPGTRLTVL.

The rearrangement joins TRBV2 to TRBJ2-3; 10 nucleotides match TRBD2. With V trimmed by 9 bases and J by 2 bases, 8 bases remained unmatched. Germline-derived CDR1 and CDR2 are SNHLY and FYNNEI. The CDR3 totals 15 residues. CDR3 DNA: TGTGCCAGTAAAATACTAGCGGGGTACACAGATACGCAGTATTTT. Translating gives CASKILAGYTDTQYF. The full variable domain, rest sourced from reference TRBV2 and TRBJ2-3, is EPEVTQTPSHQVTQMGQEVILRCVPISNHLYFYWYRQILGQKVEFLVSFYNNEISEKSEIFDDQFSVERPDGSNFTLKIRSTKLEDSAMYFCASKILAGYTDTQYFGPGTRLTVL.